This is a list of T cell receptor beta chains from one sample in a study of T cell responses to AZD1222 COVID-19 vaccine. This table comes from immunoSEQ multiplex PCR, and its TCRdb copy is limited to in-frame clones, with some not included. Found here are around 100,000 clones, nearly 90% of them singletons; the top ten hold under 2.5%. The material sequenced was peripheral blood, taken 28 days after the second AZD1222 dose. Source of these receptors: an adult who received the AZD1222 COVID-19 vaccine. Each CDR3 is given with its conserved first and last residue.

v_gene,CDR3aa
TRBV7-3,CASSPSSNTGELFF
TRBV5-1,CASSLATGRATLSTDTQYF
TRBV28,CASSAGGSNQPQHF
TRBV28,CATLQYGLGRGVTGELFF
TRBV5-1,CASSLPGEQYF
TRBV5-1,CASSFGRGNEKLFF
TRBV7-9,CASSLDRARTSQAFF
TRBV7-6,CASSFGRGAGNTIYF
TRBV18,CASSPGQQSNYGYTF
TRBV19,CASSNYISAYEQYF
TRBV24-1,CATSLTSYGSGNEQFF
TRBV5-6,CASSFSSGANVLTF
TRBV30,CAWSAGVQSITNHYEQYF
TRBV5-1,CANSYQWNTDTQYF
TRBV12-3/TRBV12-4,CATTTGSGNTIYF
TRBV7-3,CASSLSSGSNNEQFF
TRBV19,CASSIRLAGTYEQYF
TRBV11-2,CASSIGDRKNIQYF
TRBV28,CASSLRTEGAFF
TRBV15,CATNTVDNEKLFF
TRBV6-5,CASSYGGDTEAFF
TRBV5-3,CARSPFRQGAIIVFPNQPQHF
TRBV3-1/TRBV3-2,CASSQVDSLLNYGYTF
TRBV3-1/TRBV3-2,CASSQVISSGTSSYNEQFF
TRBV29-1,CSVYAGPYEQYF
TRBV18,CASSRGSGAYYGYTF
TRBV7-9,CASSFSGGGRNQPQHF
TRBV29-1,CSAQGAGYEQYF
TRBV18,CASSPKSLQNTEAFF
TRBV6-5,CASSYSSYNEQFF
TRBV6-5,CASGQGDSYEQYF
TRBV28,CASSTGLADSYEQYF
TRBV19,CASSLNRDQPQHF
TRBV9,CASSVGDDYEQYF
TRBV23-1,CASSQSERGQSNEQYF
TRBV5-1,CASSLDAGPSEQFF
TRBV9,CASSPIGGGDTEAFF
TRBV27,CASSLLGQGSYNEQFF